These T cell receptor beta chains were read from a single sample in a study of CD8 T cells in Susac syndrome. A single record per CDR3 protein comes from TCRdb applying MiXCR to the immunoSEQ multiplex PCR reads. The table has more than 150,000 distinct CDR3 sequences, 90% to 97% seen once. Sequencing was carried out using CD4+ T cells from PBMCs. These receptors were taken from a human donor with Susac syndrome. Both conserved end residues are part of each CDR3. The order of the fields is V gene, clone size, J gene, D gene, CDR3 DNA, CDR3 protein. A D gene is named only where the DNA matches it firmly. Clone size is stated in some rows and not others, as once, few, many or a class when expanded.

V: TRBV10-3
size: -
J: TRBJ2-7
D: -
DNA: TGTGCCATCAGTCAAGCCGGCGTACGGGAGTACGACGAGCAGTACTTC
CDR3: CAISQAGVREYDEQYF

V: TRBV25-1
size: -
J: TRBJ1-4
D: -
DNA: TGTGCCAGCAGAGGGGGGGCTAATGAAAAACTGTTTTTT
CDR3: CASRGGANEKLFF

V: TRBV3-1
size: -
J: TRBJ2-4
D: -
DNA: TGTGCCAGCGCCCTGGGAAGGAAAAACATTCAGTACTTC
CDR3: CASALGRKNIQYF

V: TRBV27
size: -
J: TRBJ2-5
D: TRBD2
DNA: TGTGCCAGCAGTTTGGGACTAGCGGGAGTTAACCAAGAGACCCAGTACTTC
CDR3: CASSLGLAGVNQETQYF

V: TRBV3-1
size: -
J: TRBJ1-6
D: -
DNA: TGTGCCAGCAGCCAAGGGCCATCTAATTCACCCCTCCACTTT
CDR3: CASSQGPSNSPLHF

V: TRBV3-1
size: -
J: TRBJ1-2
D: -
DNA: TGTGCCAGCAGCCAAGGAAAGGGGGTCAGCAATGGCTACACCTTC
CDR3: CASSQGKGVSNGYTF

V: TRBV7-2
size: -
J: TRBJ2-4
D: -
DNA: TGTGCCAGCAGCGAAGGACAGAACATTCAGTACTTC
CDR3: CASSEGQNIQYF

V: TRBV5-1
size: -
J: TRBJ1-2
D: -
DNA: TGCGCCAGCAGCGTAGCCCCGGGGGTGGGCTATGGCTACACCTTC
CDR3: CASSVAPGVGYGYTF

V: TRBV5-1
size: -
J: TRBJ1-1
D: TRBD1
DNA: TGCGCCAGCAGCCGAGCACAGGGGGCAGGGGTGAACACTGAAGCTTTCTTT
CDR3: CASSRAQGAGVNTEAFF

V: TRBV15
size: -
J: TRBJ2-5
D: TRBD1
DNA: TGTGCCACCAGCAGAGGACAGGGGCGGGAGACCCAGTACTTC
CDR3: CATSRGQGRETQYF

V: TRBV5-6
size: -
J: TRBJ2-5
D: TRBD1
DNA: TGTGCCAGCAGCGTCTCCGGGACAGCGCAAGAGACCCAGTACTTC
CDR3: CASSVSGTAQETQYF

V: TRBV20-1
size: once
J: TRBJ1-1
D: TRBD1
DNA: TGCAGTGCTATCCTCCGACAGGGGTTGAACACTGAAGCTTTCTTT
CDR3: CSAILRQGLNTEAFF

V: TRBV27
size: -
J: TRBJ1-2
D: -
DNA: TGTGCCAGCAGTTATCAGGGCGGTGGCTACACCTTC
CDR3: CASSYQGGGYTF

V: TRBV12-3/TRBV12-4
size: -
J: TRBJ1-2
D: -
DNA: TGTGCCAGCAGGAGAACAGTGTCTGGCTACACCTTC
CDR3: CASRRTVSGYTF

V: TRBV7-2
size: -
J: TRBJ1-2
D: -
DNA: TGTGCCAGCAGCTCCTACCTAGCTAACTATGGCTACACCTTC
CDR3: CASSSYLANYGYTF

V: TRBV24-1
size: -
J: TRBJ2-1
D: -
DNA: TGTGCCACCAGTGATGCTATTGAGCAGTTCTTC
CDR3: CATSDAIEQFF

V: TRBV7-2
size: -
J: TRBJ2-7
D: -
DNA: TGTGCCAGCAAACCGGGACTCGGAATCTACGAGCAGTACTTC
CDR3: CASKPGLGIYEQYF

V: TRBV5-7
size: -
J: TRBJ1-5
D: -
DNA: TGTGCCAGCAGCTTGGACCGACAGACCGGCAAGCCCCAGCATTTT
CDR3: CASSLDRQTGKPQHF

V: TRBV19
size: -
J: TRBJ1-5
D: TRBD1
DNA: TGTGCCAGTAGCTTTCAGGCAGGGGGAATTCAGCCCCAGCATTTT
CDR3: CASSFQAGGIQPQHF

V: TRBV2
size: -
J: TRBJ2-3
D: TRBD1
DNA: TGTGCCAGCAGTCCGACAGGGTGGGGAACAGATACGCAGTATTTT
CDR3: CASSPTGWGTDTQYF

V: TRBV30
size: -
J: TRBJ2-3
D: -
DNA: TGTGCCTGGGGTGGGGGGACAACTTCTGCCACAGATACGCAGTATTTT
CDR3: CAWGGGTTSATDTQYF

V: TRBV9
size: -
J: TRBJ1-1
D: -
DNA: TGTGCCAGCGCACCAGAGTTTAACACTGAAGCTTTCTTT
CDR3: CASAPEFNTEAFF

V: TRBV14
size: -
J: TRBJ2-5
D: -
DNA: TGTGCCAGCAGCCAAGAGGGACGGATACAAGAGACCCAGTACTTC
CDR3: CASSQEGRIQETQYF

V: TRBV7-2
size: -
J: TRBJ1-4
D: TRBD1
DNA: TGTGCCAGCAGACCGGGAGGGGGCACTGAAAAACTGTTTTTT
CDR3: CASRPGGGTEKLFF

V: TRBV10-3
size: -
J: TRBJ2-1
D: -
DNA: TGTGCCATCAGTGAGGGCAACAATGAGCAGTTCTTC
CDR3: CAISEGNNEQFF

V: TRBV9
size: -
J: TRBJ2-5
D: -
DNA: TGTGCCAGCAGCCTCGGGGTGGGGATGGGGCAAGAGACCCAGTACTTC
CDR3: CASSLGVGMGQETQYF

V: TRBV15
size: -
J: TRBJ2-6
D: -
DNA: TGTGCCACCAGCAGAGATTTTGTGGGGCCCGGGGCCAACGTCCTGACTTTC
CDR3: CATSRDFVGPGANVLTF

V: TRBV2
size: -
J: TRBJ2-5
D: -
DNA: TGTGCCAGCAGTGAGCAACAGGGCGGGACCCAGTACTTC
CDR3: CASSEQQGGTQYF

V: TRBV11-1
size: -
J: TRBJ2-3
D: -
DNA: TGTGCCAGCAGCTTAGCCTCAAGCACAGATACGCAGTATTTT
CDR3: CASSLASSTDTQYF

V: TRBV20-1
size: -
J: TRBJ2-5
D: -
DNA: TGCAGTCATGACTCGTACCAAGAGACCCAGTACTTC
CDR3: CSHDSYQETQYF

V: TRBV11-2
size: -
J: TRBJ2-5
D: -
DNA: TGTGCCAGCAGCTTAGGGCCCCTAGCCCAAGAGACCCAGTACTTC
CDR3: CASSLGPLAQETQYF

V: TRBV30
size: -
J: TRBJ2-7
D: -
DNA: TGTGCCTGGAGTCACAGGGCCGAGCAGTACTTC
CDR3: CAWSHRAEQYF

V: TRBV29-1
size: -
J: TRBJ2-4
D: TRBD2
DNA: TGCAGCGTCGTAGCGGGGCAGAAAAACATTCAGTACTTC
CDR3: CSVVAGQKNIQYF

V: TRBV25-1
size: -
J: TRBJ2-5
D: TRBD2
DNA: TGTGCCAGCAGTCCTAGCGGGGGACTTTCGGAGACCCAGTACTTC
CDR3: CASSPSGGLSETQYF

V: TRBV6-2/TRBV6-3
size: -
J: TRBJ2-6
D: -
DNA: TGTGCCAGCAGTGAGGGACCATCTGGGGCCAACGTCCTGACTTTC
CDR3: CASSEGPSGANVLTF

V: TRBV6-2/TRBV6-3
size: -
J: TRBJ2-1
D: -
DNA: TGTGCCACCGATCCCGGGGGCTCCTACAATGAGCAGTTCTTC
CDR3: CATDPGGSYNEQFF

V: TRBV12-3/TRBV12-4
size: -
J: TRBJ1-1
D: -
DNA: TGTGCCAGCAGTTTCATTATCGGGGGGCGAGTGGCTTTCTTT
CDR3: CASSFIIGGRVAFF

V: TRBV20-1
size: once
J: TRBJ2-5
D: TRBD1
DNA: TGCAGTGCTAGAGTTGCGGGGACAGGGTCTGCCCAGTACTTC
CDR3: CSARVAGTGSAQYF

V: TRBV5-1
size: -
J: TRBJ2-6
D: -
DNA: TGCGCCAGCAGCTTGGCTGCCAGGGCTTCTGGGGCCAACGTCCTGACTTTC
CDR3: CASSLAARASGANVLTF

V: TRBV30
size: -
J: TRBJ2-5
D: -
DNA: TGTGCCTGGAGTCCACGCGGGATGGGGGAGACCCAGTACTTC
CDR3: CAWSPRGMGETQYF

V: TRBV5-4
size: -
J: TRBJ2-2
D: -
DNA: TGTGCCAGCAGCTCGGCAGGGGGGAGCGGGGAGCTGTTTTTT
CDR3: CASSSAGGSGELFF

V: TRBV28
size: -
J: TRBJ1-5
D: -
DNA: TGTGCCAGCAGCTATGGACTTAGCAATCAGCCCCAGCATTTT
CDR3: CASSYGLSNQPQHF

V: TRBV21-1
size: once
J: TRBJ2-2
D: -
DNA: TGTGCCAGCCCAAGGGGGGGCCCCGGGGAGCTGTTTTTT
CDR3: CASPRGGPGELFF

V: TRBV5-1
size: -
J: TRBJ1-1
D: -
DNA: TGCGCCAGCAGCTCAGCAGTGAACACTGAAGCTTTCTTT
CDR3: CASSSAVNTEAFF

V: TRBV3-1
size: -
J: TRBJ2-5
D: -
DNA: TGTGCCAGCAGCCAAGATGTGTATAAAGAGACCCAGTACTTC
CDR3: CASSQDVYKETQYF

V: TRBV29-1
size: -
J: TRBJ1-1
D: -
DNA: TGCAGCGTTGACAGAGGATTGGGGGCTTTCTTT
CDR3: CSVDRGLGAFF

V: TRBV5-1
size: -
J: TRBJ2-1
D: -
DNA: TGCGCCAGCAGCCCTCAGTCCTACAATGAGCAGTTCTTC
CDR3: CASSPQSYNEQFF

V: TRBV7-9
size: -
J: TRBJ1-4
D: TRBD1
DNA: TGTGCCAGCAGCTTAGCGACAGGGAGTGGGGAAAAACTGTTTTTT
CDR3: CASSLATGSGEKLFF

V: TRBV7-8
size: -
J: TRBJ2-7
D: -
DNA: TGTGCCAGCAGCCGGAAACTCTACGAGCAGTACTTC
CDR3: CASSRKLYEQYF

V: TRBV29-1
size: -
J: TRBJ2-2
D: -
DNA: TGCAGCGCTGTGCGGGGAGCCGGGGAGCTGTTTTTT
CDR3: CSAVRGAGELFF

V: TRBV29-1
size: -
J: TRBJ1-1
D: -
DNA: TGCAGCGTTGCTTTGGGCTGGGGAACTGAAGCTTTCTTT
CDR3: CSVALGWGTEAFF

V: TRBV9
size: once
J: TRBJ2-2
D: -
DNA: TGTGCCAGCAGCCTCCGAGTGGGCCGTGGCACCGGGGAGCTGTTTTTT
CDR3: CASSLRVGRGTGELFF

V: TRBV10-3
size: -
J: TRBJ2-1
D: TRBD2
DNA: TGTGCCATCAGTGAGTACCCTGGACTAGCGGGGCTCGACAATGAGCAGTTCTTC
CDR3: CAISEYPGLAGLDNEQFF

V: TRBV28
size: -
J: TRBJ2-5
D: -
DNA: TGTGCCAGCAGTCCCCAGGACATAGGAGGGGAGACCCAGTACTTC
CDR3: CASSPQDIGGETQYF

V: TRBV30
size: -
J: TRBJ2-3
D: TRBD2
DNA: TGTGCCTGGGGTAGCGGGAGTACGCAGTATTTT
CDR3: CAWGSGSTQYF

V: TRBV14
size: -
J: TRBJ2-1
D: TRBD2
DNA: TGTGCCAGCAGCCAATATCTAGCGGGGGGGTCCGGGTACAATGAGCAGTTCTTC
CDR3: CASSQYLAGGSGYNEQFF

V: TRBV21-1
size: -
J: TRBJ2-3
D: -
DNA: TGTGCCTCCGGACAGGACAGCACAGATACGCAGTATTTT
CDR3: CASGQDSTDTQYF

V: TRBV29-1
size: -
J: TRBJ2-3
D: -
DNA: TGCAGCCTCACGGGTTGGGGCACAGATACGCAGTATTTT
CDR3: CSLTGWGTDTQYF

V: TRBV20-1
size: -
J: TRBJ2-5
D: -
DNA: TGCAGTGCTCGCTCCCCAGCTCAAGAGACCCAGTACTTC
CDR3: CSARSPAQETQYF